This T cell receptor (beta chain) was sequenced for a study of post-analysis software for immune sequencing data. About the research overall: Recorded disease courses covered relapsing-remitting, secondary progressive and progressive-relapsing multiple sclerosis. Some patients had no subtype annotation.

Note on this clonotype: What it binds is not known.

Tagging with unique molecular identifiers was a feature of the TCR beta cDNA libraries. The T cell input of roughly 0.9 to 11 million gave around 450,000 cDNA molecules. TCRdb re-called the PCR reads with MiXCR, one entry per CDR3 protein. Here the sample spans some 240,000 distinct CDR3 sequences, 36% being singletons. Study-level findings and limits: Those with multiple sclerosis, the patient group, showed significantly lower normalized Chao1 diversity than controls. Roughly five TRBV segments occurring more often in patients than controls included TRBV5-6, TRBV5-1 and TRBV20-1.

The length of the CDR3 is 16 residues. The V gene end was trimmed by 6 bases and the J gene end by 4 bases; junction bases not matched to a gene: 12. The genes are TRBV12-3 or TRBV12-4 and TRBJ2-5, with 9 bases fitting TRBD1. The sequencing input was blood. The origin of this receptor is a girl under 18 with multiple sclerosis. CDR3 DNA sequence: TGTGCCAGCAGCCGAAAGGGGGGGACAGGGCCAGAGACCCAGTACTTC. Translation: CASSRKGGTGPETQYF.